The 29 T cell receptor beta chains reported below all come from one sample, sequenced in a study of CD8+ T cells in alopecia areata. Treatment here: oral pan-JAK inhibitor, 5-10 mg twice daily. Extracted from the samples, RNA was reverse transcribed into cDNA to serve as the sequencing template. Profiled with immunoSEQ multiplex PCR; TCRdb holds only in-frame clones, not every one. The table has tens of thousands of clones, around 30% seen once; the top ten hold under 15%. The sequenced sample was CD8+ T cells sorted from blood, obtained at week 4, from a patient treated with tofacitinib. The receptors here all came from a human donor with alopecia areata.

This clone was counted ten times or more. The rearrangement uses TRBV5-6 and TRBJ2-7; TRBD2 aligns across 9 bases. Trimming at V came to 2 bases and at J to 3 bases, leaving 3 bases not matched to a gene. From germline, CDR1 is SGHDT and CDR2 YYEEEE. The CDR3 contains 14 residues. The CDR3 DNA follows: TGTGCCAGCAGCTTATCTAGCGGGAACTACGAGCAGTACTTC. Protein product: CASSLSSGNYEQYF.

The J gene is TRBJ2-2, the V gene TRBV4-3; D is ambiguous. The V gene's germline CDR1 is LGHNA and CDR2 YSLEER. This CDR3 is 13 amino acids long. Trimming left V 1 base short and J 5 bases short, with 5 bases between. The CDR3 bases are TGCGCCAGCAGCCAAGGGATGACCGGGGAGCTGTTTTTT. Residues: CASSQGMTGELFF.

The chain combines TRBV30 with TRBJ1-1; D not certain. The V end lost 0 bases, the J end lost 1 base, and 6 bases lay between the germline ends. This CDR3 has 13 amino acids. CDR1 is GTSNPN and CDR2 is SVGIG in the germline V gene (reference sequence). DNA of the CDR3: TGTGCCTGGAGTGTTATCCGGAACACTGAAGCTTTCTTT. As protein: CAWSVIRNTEAFF.

V is TRBV7-2 and J is TRBJ2-7; 7 bases line up with TRBD1. Germline-derived CDR1 and CDR2 are SGHTA and FQGNSA. V shed 5 bases and J 6 bases; nucleotides not matched to a gene: 4. The CDR3 runs 12 residues. CDR3 amino acids: CASSQTGREQYF. The CDR3 DNA sequence: TGTGCCAGCAGCCAGACAGGGCGCGAGCAGTACTTC.

The chain joins TRBV30 to TRBJ1-2; D call uncertain. V gave up 4 bases and J gave up 4 bases, with 10 bases separating them. The CDR3 extends over 12 amino acids. The V gene's germline CDR1 is GTSNPN and CDR2 SVGIG (reference sequence). CDR3 sequence: CAWNGETYGYTF. CDR3 coding DNA: TGTGCCTGGAACGGGGAGACCTATGGCTACACCTTC.

This chain joins TRBV29-1 and TRBJ2-1; D may be TRBD1 (5 bases). The germline V gene has CDR1 SQVTM and CDR2 ANQGSEA. The ends were cut back, 1 base at V and 2 bases at J, with 9 bases in the middle. CDR3 length: 14 residues. The CDR3 is CSVEGAGPYNEQFF. DNA of the CDR3: TGCAGCGTTGAAGGTGCAGGGCCCTACAATGAGCAGTTCTTC.

This clone was counted a few times. The sample contains more than one DNA sequence encoding this CDR3. This chain uses TRBV9 with TRBJ1-5, with D hard to call. The CDR3 is 14 residues long. Germline-derived CDR1 and CDR2 are SGDLS and YYNGEE. V was clipped by 0 bases and J by 0 bases, with 4 bases between them. CDR3: CASSVGGSNQPQHF. CDR3 DNA: TGTGCCAGCAGCGTAGGTGGTAGCAATCAGCCCCAGCATTTT.

V usage is TRBV6-6 and J usage is TRBJ2-1; 9 positions agree with TRBD1. The CDR3 consists of 15 residues. Germline CDR1 MNHNY, CDR2 SVGAGI (reference sequence). The trim removed 4 bases at V and 7 bases at J, leaving 8 bases unmatched. CDR3 region: CASSWGTGQENEQFF. The DNA of the CDR3 is TGTGCCAGCAGTTGGGGGACAGGGCAGGAGAATGAGCAGTTCTTC.

This clone was observed a few times. This chain uses TRBV29-1 with TRBJ2-7; TRBD2 aligns across 7 bases. This CDR3 has 13 amino acids. CDR1 is SQVTM and CDR2 is ANQGSEA in the germline V gene. V trimming: 6 bases; J trimming: 4 bases; junction bases outside the gene matches: 9. The CDR3 nucleotides read TGCAGCGTCGTCTTCGGGGGAGGGTACGAGCAGTACTTC. Amino acid sequence: CSVVFGGGYEQYF.

The gene calls are TRBV7-6 and TRBJ2-7; TRBD1 aligns across 9 bases. The germline V gene has CDR1 SGHVS and CDR2 FNYEAQ. This CDR3 spans 15 amino acids. The trim removed 6 bases at V and 1 base at J, leaving 7 bases unmatched. This CDR3 reads CASSGGQGTSYEQYF. The CDR3 DNA is TGTGCCAGCAGTGGGGGACAGGGTACTTCCTACGAGCAGTACTTC.

The chain uses TRBV4-1 and TRBJ2-7, with no clear D. Germline V gene lookup returns CDR1 MGHRA and CDR2 YSYEKL. The CDR3 is made up of 16 amino acids. Trimming stripped 0 bases from V and 0 bases from J, with 12 bases between. The CDR3 DNA follows: TGCGCCAGCAGCCAAGATTTTGCCTCAAGCTCCTACGAGCAGTACTTC. Its translation: CASSQDFASSSYEQYF.

The chain carries TRBV29-1 and TRBJ1-1; D not resolved. V lost 3 bases and J lost 5, with 4 bases in between. This CDR3 has 10 residues. Germline V CDR1 and CDR2: SQVTM, ANQGSEA. The CDR3: CSVELTEAFF. As DNA, the CDR3 is TGCAGCGTTGAGCTGACTGAAGCTTTCTTT.

The V and J genes are TRBV27 and TRBJ2-6; D not resolved. This CDR3 is 15 amino acids long. The germline V gene has CDR1 MNHEY and CDR2 SMNVEV (reference sequence). V lost 5 bases and J lost 1, with 9 bases in between. The CDR3, as DNA: TGTGCCAGCAGTGTCACGGAATCTGGGGCCAACGTCCTGACTTTC. Protein: CASSVTESGANVLTF.

The V and J genes are TRBV30 and TRBJ1-5; no definite D call. There are 13 residues in the CDR3. Per the germline V gene, CDR1 is GTSNPN and CDR2 is SVGIG (reference sequence). Trimming pared 0 bases from V and 4 bases from J, leaving 7 bases between. CDR3: CAWSVGRNQPQHF. CDR3 sequence (DNA): TGTGCCTGGAGTGTCGGACGGAATCAGCCCCAGCATTTT.

This clone was seen only a few times. The V gene is TRBV6-5, the J gene TRBJ2-7, with D possibly being TRBD2 (5 bases). The CDR3 covers 15 residues. The V end lost 0 bases, the J end lost 3 bases, and 12 bases lay between the germline ends. Germline V gene sequence: CDR1 MNHEY, CDR2 SVGAGI. CDR3 in DNA: TGTGCCAGCAGTTACTCTGAGGCAGACTACTACGAGCAGTACTTC. Residues: CASSYSEADYYEQYF.

About this clone: Its ends do not fully match the called genes, so a read error is possible. The chain recombines TRBV9 with TRBJ2-1, with 7 bases aligning to TRBD1. This CDR3 contains 16 residues. CDR1 SGDLS and CDR2 YYNGEE come from the germline V gene. The CDR3 loop is CASSSQTGVSFNEQFF. Written as DNA, the CDR3 is TGTGCCAGCAGCTCCCAAACAGGGGTTTCCTTCAATGAGCAGTTCTTC.

The V and J genes are TRBV19 and TRBJ2-2; unclear D gene. This CDR3 comprises 14 residues. The V end was cut by 6 bases, the J end by 4 bases, with 12 bases between. Per germline, CDR1 LNHDA and CDR2 SQIVND (reference sequence). The CDR3 nucleotides are TGTGCCAGTAGAAAAGAGGTGATCACCGGGGAGCTGTTTTTT. Amino acids: CASRKEVITGELFF.

V is TRBV30 and J is TRBJ2-1; 9 nucleotides align to TRBD1. Germline V gene data show CDR1 as GTSNPN and CDR2 as SVGIG (reference sequence). The CDR3 length is 14 residues. V was pared by 1 base and J by 8 bases, with 6 bases of the junction left unmatched. CDR3 bases: TGTGCCTGGAGTGGGGGACAGGGTGGAGATGAGCAGTTCTTC. Translated, it gives CAWSGGQGGDEQFF.

The chain is built from TRBV19 and TRBJ1-1, with D hard to call. Trimming stripped 2 bases from V and 1 base from J, with 14 bases between. Per germline, CDR1 LNHDA and CDR2 SQIVND (reference sequence). The CDR3 runs 16 residues. CDR3 coding DNA: TGTGCCAGTAGTATATTTCTAGGCAGAAAGAACACTGAAGCTTTCTTT. Translated: CASSIFLGRKNTEAFF.

V usage is TRBV11-2 and J usage is TRBJ1-1; 7 positions agree with TRBD1. Germline CDR1 is SGHAT and CDR2 is FQNNGV. The trim removed 4 bases at V and 1 base at J, leaving 3 bases unmatched. The CDR3 spans 14 residues. The CDR3 is CASSWTGQNTEAFF. As DNA, the CDR3 is TGTGCCAGCAGCTGGACAGGTCAGAACACTGAAGCTTTCTTT.

This clone was detected only a few times. The V and J genes are TRBV13 and TRBJ2-7, with 7 bases fitting TRBD1. Germline loops: CDR1 PRHDT, CDR2 FYEKMQ (reference sequence). The CDR3 length is 13 residues. V gave up 4 bases and J gave up 7 bases; unmatched junction bases: 7. CDR3 DNA sequence: TGTGCCAGCAGCTCCGACAGGGTACAGGAGCAGTACTTC. It translates to CASSSDRVQEQYF.

The chain employs TRBV2 and TRBJ2-2; D is unclear. Germline CDR1 SNHLY, CDR2 FYNNEI. CDR3 length: 14 amino acids. V lost 6 bases, J lost 2 bases, and 10 bases lay in between. This CDR3 is CASRSLGNTGELFF. The CDR3 DNA reads as TGTGCCAGCAGGAGCTTAGGCAACACCGGGGAGCTGTTTTTT. The full variable domain, in which reference TRBV2 and TRBJ2-2 provide the parts outside the CDR3, is EPEVTQTPSHQVTQMGQEVILRCVPISNHLYFYWYRQILGQKVEFLVSFYNNEISEKSEIFDDQFSVERPDGSNFTLKIRSTKLEDSAMYFCASRSLGNTGELFFGEGSRLTVL.

This CDR3 reads CAILGERDYNEQFF. The CDR3 coding sequence is TGTGCGATCCTTGGAGAGCGGGATTACAATGAGCAGTTCTTC. The rearrangement uses TRBV2 and TRBJ2-1, with TRBD2 matching 7 bases. Germline CDR1 reads SNHLY; CDR2 reads FYNNEI. The length of the CDR3 is 14 residues.

This clone appeared a few times. The chain employs TRBV27 and TRBJ2-1; D may be TRBD1 (7 bases). Germline V gene data show CDR1 as MNHEY and CDR2 as SMNVEV (reference sequence). Trimming removed 3 bases from V and 5 bases from J, with 11 bases in between. The CDR3 runs 14 residues. The CDR3 DNA sequence: TGTGCCAGCAGTTTGCGGGACAGTGACAATGAGCAGTTCTTC. Amino acids: CASSLRDSDNEQFF.

The sample holds a few counts of this clone. The V gene is TRBV29-1, the J gene TRBJ1-1; D not resolved. V dropped 4 bases and J dropped 4 bases, with 13 bases sitting between them. Germline V gene lookup returns CDR1 SQVTM and CDR2 ANQGSEA. The CDR3 is made up of 13 amino acids. The CDR3 coding sequence is TGCAGCGTTGCGACCCCTCGAGGCACTGAAGCTTTCTTT. It is translated as CSVATPRGTEAFF.

The rearrangement uses TRBV30 and TRBJ1-5, with 9 nucleotides matching TRBD1. This CDR3 comprises 14 residues. Germline V gene sequence: CDR1 GTSNPN, CDR2 SVGIG (reference sequence). J gave up 4 bases and V 3 bases, and 4 bases lay outside the gene matches. The CDR3 bases are TGTGCCTGGAGGCCCGGACAGGGGAATCAGCCCCAGCATTTT. The encoded protein is CAWRPGQGNQPQHF.

This clone has more than one count but fewer than ten. The gene calls are TRBV18 and TRBJ2-7; weak D call: TRBD2 (5 bases). CDR3 length: 15 amino acids. From germline, CDR1 is KGHSH and CDR2 LQKENI. V lost 0 bases, J lost 0 bases, and 9 bases lay in between. This CDR3 reads CASSPPSGSSYEQYF. The DNA of the CDR3 is TGTGCCAGCTCACCACCGTCTGGGAGCTCCTACGAGCAGTACTTC.

The CDR3 sequence: CASSSRRTGTVHSTGELFF. CDR3 nucleotide sequence: TGTGCCAGCAGCTCTAGAAGGACGGGGACAGTGCATAGCACCGGGGAGCTGTTTTTT. The V and J genes are TRBV11-2 and TRBJ2-2, with 7 bases matching TRBD1. The germline gives CDR1 SGHAT, CDR2 FQNNGV. Trimming at V came to 4 bases and at J to 4 bases, leaving 18 bases not matched to a gene. This CDR3 comprises 19 residues. The full variable domain, with the rest looked up from reference TRBV11-2 and TRBJ2-2, is EAGVAQSPRYKIIEKRQSVAFWCNPISGHATLYWYQQILGQGPKLLIQFQNNGVVDDSQLPKDRFSAERLKGVDSTLKIQPAKLEDSAVYLCASSSRRTGTVHSTGELFFGEGSRLTVL.

There are a few counts of this clone. The CDR3 DNA reads TGCAGCGCGGGGCCATCGAACACCGGGGAGCTGTTTTTT. This gives the protein CSAGPSNTGELFF. The J gene is TRBJ2-2, the V gene TRBV29-1; either TRBD1 or TRBD2 may supply D (5 bases each). V lost 7 bases, J lost 0 bases, and 9 bases lay in between. Germline V gene sequence: CDR1 SQVTM, CDR2 ANQGSEA. This CDR3 contains 13 residues.